Shown below are 14 T cell receptor beta chains from a single sample sequenced in a study of cytomegalovirus exposure and HLA in healthy donors. In the PCR, 60 Vbeta and 13 Jbeta primers were used. Method: immunoSEQ multiplex PCR; TCRdb's copy keeps in-frame clones and lacks some. This sample has about 170,000 clones, with about 85% found just once. Input material: PBMCs. The receptors stem from a man younger than 35 in good health and CMV-seropositive.

V gene TRBV28 combines with J gene TRBJ1-6; D is possibly TRBD1 (5 bases). The V gene lost 3 bases and the J gene lost 9 bases, with 12 bases spanning the gap. The CDR3 is made up of 14 amino acids. Germline V CDR1 and CDR2: MDHEN, SYDVKM. CDR3 in amino acids: CASSLGPISSPLHF. CDR3 nucleotide sequence: TGTGCCAGCAGTTTGGGGCCAATTTCTTCACCCCTCCACTTT.

The chain recombines TRBV15 with TRBJ2-6, with a tentative D call TRBD2 (5 bases). The CDR3 has 15 residues. Trimming took off 5 bases at V and 2 bases at J, with 10 bases between the two ends. In germline, CDR1 is LNHNV, CDR2 YYDKDF (reference sequence). For the CDR3, the DNA is TGTGCCACCAGCGAACGGAGGACTGGGGCCAACGTCCTGACTTTC. It codes for CATSERRTGANVLTF.

The chain employs TRBV2 and TRBJ2-3, with 7 bases aligning to TRBD1. The V gene's germline CDR1 is SNHLY and CDR2 FYNNEI. The J segment lost 6 bases and the V segment lost 4 bases, leaving 7 bases of the junction unmatched. CDR3 length: 14 amino acids. The CDR3 DNA is TGTGCCAGCAGTGGCGACAGGGTGGGCGATACGCAGTATTTT. This gives the protein CASSGDRVGDTQYF. Together with reference TRBV2 and TRBJ2-3, the CDR3 gives the full variable domain: EPEVTQTPSHQVTQMGQEVILRCVPISNHLYFYWYRQILGQKVEFLVSFYNNEISEKSEIFDDQFSVERPDGSNFTLKIRSTKLEDSAMYFCASSGDRVGDTQYFGPGTRLTVL.

V is TRBV30 and J is TRBJ2-5; TRBD2 matches 11 bases. Germline V gene sequence: CDR1 GTSNPN, CDR2 SVGIG (reference sequence). V gave up 1 base and J gave up 5 bases; unmatched junction bases: 6. CDR3 length equals 15 residues. The CDR3, as DNA: TGTGCCTGGAGTGCTAGCGGGGGGCCATGGGAGACCCAGTACTTC. It yields the protein CAWSASGGPWETQYF.

J is TRBJ1-2 and V is TRBV30; 7 bases match TRBD1. With 1 base clipped from V and 8 bases from J, the junction kept 4 bases outside the gene matches. The germline V gene encodes CDR1 GTSNPN and CDR2 SVGIG (reference sequence). CDR3 length: 12 amino acids. DNA of the CDR3: TGTGCCTGGAGTGGGACAGGCGGCGGCTACACCTTC. Protein product: CAWSGTGGGYTF.

The chain employs TRBV19 and TRBJ2-1; TRBD1 agrees at 9 bases. V shed 5 bases and J 7 bases; nucleotides not matched to a gene: 12. The germline CDR1 and CDR2 sequences are LNHDA and SQIVND (reference sequence). The CDR3 has 16 residues. CDR3 DNA sequence: TGTGCCAGTAGTGGACAGACAGGGGGAAAGGTGAATGAGCAGTTCTTC. Its translation is CASSGQTGGKVNEQFF.

V is TRBV6-6 and J is TRBJ2-2, with 7 bases fitting TRBD1. This CDR3 has 16 amino acids. Germline V gene data show CDR1 as MNHNY and CDR2 as SVGAGI (reference sequence). V shed 0 bases, J shed 7 bases, and the junction held 8 bases outside the gene matches. The CDR3 protein is CASSYSGDTGDGELFF. CDR3 in DNA: TGTGCCAGCAGTTACTCGGGGGACACAGGGGACGGGGAGCTGTTTTTT.

J is TRBJ1-5 and V is TRBV19; the match to TRBD1 covers 11 bases. J lost 5 bases, V lost 6 bases, and 6 bases had no gene match. CDR3 size: 15 residues. In germline, CDR1 is LNHDA, CDR2 SQIVND (reference sequence). Here the CDR3 reads CASRPRDRGDQPQHF. The CDR3 nucleotides read TGTGCCAGTAGACCACGGGACAGGGGGGATCAGCCCCAGCATTTT.

This clone was found once. This rearrangement joins TRBV6-6 to TRBJ2-2; TRBD1 is a possible D gene (6 bases). V lost 5 bases, J lost 3 bases, and 16 bases lay in between. The CDR3 has 16 residues. The V gene's germline CDR1 is MNHNY and CDR2 SVGAGI (reference sequence). For the CDR3, the DNA is TGTGCCAGCAGTCCGTGGGAAGGGGGTGACACCGGGGAGCTGTTTTTT. Translating gives CASSPWEGGDTGELFF.

V and J are TRBV5-4 and TRBJ2-5; TRBD2 aligns across 10 bases. Germline V CDR1 and CDR2: SGHNT, YYREEE (reference sequence). The CDR3 contains 16 residues. J lost 5 bases, V lost 3 bases, and 10 bases had no gene match. For the CDR3, the DNA is TGTGCCAGCAGCTGGCTACCAAGCGGGGGGGCCGAGACCCAGTACTTC. It codes for CASSWLPSGGAETQYF.

The V and J genes are TRBV18 and TRBJ2-5; 8 nucleotides align to TRBD1. The CDR3 spans 14 residues. In germline, CDR1 is KGHSH, CDR2 LQKENI. The junction had 2 bases not matched to a gene; V was cut back by 3 bases and J by 2 bases. CDR3 protein: CASSPRTGQETQYF. The CDR3, as DNA: TGTGCCAGCTCACCCCGGACAGGGCAAGAGACCCAGTACTTC.

Here the CDR3 reads CASSQDLNQPQHF. The CDR3 DNA follows: TGCGCCAGCAGCCAAGACCTTAATCAGCCCCAGCATTTT. The chain joins TRBV4-3 to TRBJ1-5; D ambiguous. V lost 0 bases and J 4 bases, leaving 4 bases between the germline ends. CDR3 length equals 13 residues. Germline V gene lookup returns CDR1 LGHNA and CDR2 YSLEER.

The rearrangement joins TRBV7-2 to TRBJ2-7, with 8 bases aligning to TRBD2. V shed 4 bases and J 2 bases; nucleotides not matched to a gene: 7. The CDR3 totals 15 residues. Per the germline V gene, CDR1 is SGHTA and CDR2 is FQGNSA. The CDR3 region is CASSSQRGTTYEQYF. CDR3 bases: TGTGCCAGCAGCTCTCAGCGGGGGACTACCTACGAGCAGTACTTC.

The chain employs TRBV5-1 and TRBJ2-7; maybe TRBD2 (5 bases). Germline V gives CDR1 SGHRS, CDR2 YFSETQ. The CDR3 contains 16 residues. V was clipped by 0 bases and J by 2 bases, with 15 bases between them. The CDR3 loop is CASSLGPGTSTYEQYF. Written as DNA, the CDR3 is TGCGCCAGCAGCTTGGGACCGGGAACCTCTACCTACGAGCAGTACTTC. The full variable domain, rest sourced from reference TRBV5-1 and TRBJ2-7, is KAGVTQTPRYLIKTRGQQVTLSCSPISGHRSVSWYQQTPGQGLQFLFEYFSETQRNKGNFPGRFSGRQFSNSRSEMNVSTLELGDSALYLCASSLGPGTSTYEQYFGPGTRLTVT.